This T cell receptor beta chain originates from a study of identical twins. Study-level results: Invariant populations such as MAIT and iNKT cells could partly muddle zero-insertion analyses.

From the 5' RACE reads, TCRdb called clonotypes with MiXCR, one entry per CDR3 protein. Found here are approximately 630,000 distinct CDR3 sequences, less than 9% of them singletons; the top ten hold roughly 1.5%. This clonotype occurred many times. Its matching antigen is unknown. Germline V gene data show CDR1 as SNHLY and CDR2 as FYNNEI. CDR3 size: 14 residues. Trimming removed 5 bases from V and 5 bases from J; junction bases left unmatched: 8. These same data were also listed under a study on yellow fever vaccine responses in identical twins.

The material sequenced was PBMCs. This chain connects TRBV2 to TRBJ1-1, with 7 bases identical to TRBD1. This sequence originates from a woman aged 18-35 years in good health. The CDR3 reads CASSSQGRGTEAFF. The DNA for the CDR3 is TGTGCCAGCAGTTCACAGGGGAGGGGAACTGAAGCTTTCTTT.